This entry lists 18 T cell receptor beta chains sequenced from one sample in a study of shared clonotypes between healthy human individuals. TCRdb's table, derived via immunoSEQ multiplex PCR, lists solely in-frame clones and lacks some. The sample lists around 1.1 million clones, about 84% occurring once. The sample consisted of memory CD4+ T cells from PBMCs. Sample subset: CD45RA-negative fraction. The receptors stem from a man aged 18 to 30 in good health. Some clones in this sample may be carry-over from other donors' samples.

This clone was observed once. The genes are TRBV5-4 and TRBJ1-1; D is ambiguous. V lost 3 bases, J lost 7 bases, and 16 bases lay in between. Per germline, CDR1 SGHNT and CDR2 YYREEE (reference sequence). CDR3 length equals 14 residues. The CDR3 protein is CASSSAVFGSEAFF. In DNA, the CDR3 is TGTGCCAGCAGCTCCGCCGTTTTTGGGAGTGAAGCTTTCTTT.

The sample holds many counts of this clone. The rearrangement joins TRBV10-1 to TRBJ1-1, with TRBD1 identical over 7 bases. The CDR3 is 14 amino acids. V dropped 3 bases and J dropped 5; count of bases not matched to a gene: 6. Germline assignment: CDR1 WNHNN and CDR2 SYGVQD (reference sequence). The CDR3 region is CASSEGRGLTEAFF. Written as DNA, the CDR3 is TGCGCCAGCAGTGAAGGGAGGGGGCTGACTGAAGCTTTCTTT.

This chain joins TRBV5-1 and TRBJ2-1, with TRBD2 identical over 7 bases. Germline V lookup: CDR1 SGHRS, CDR2 YFSETQ. V lost 0 bases and J lost 4; bases outside the gene matches: 7. The CDR3 extends over 16 amino acids. The CDR3 region has the DNA TGCGCCAGCAGCTTGGCCTCTAGCGGTCCATACAATGAGCAGTTCTTC. This gives the protein CASSLASSGPYNEQFF.

This chain links TRBV7-3 with TRBJ2-3; unclear D gene. CDR1 and CDR2 from the germline V gene are SGHTA and FQGTGA. Trimming pared 1 base from V and 2 bases from J, leaving 7 bases between. CDR3 size: 14 residues. Written as DNA, the CDR3 is TGTGCCAGCAGCTTAAGCCTGAACACAGATACGCAGTATTTT. Translation gives CASSLSLNTDTQYF.

The sample holds many counts of this clone. This chain joins TRBV25-1 and TRBJ1-1; D not resolved. Germline V gene sequence: CDR1 MGHDK, CDR2 SYGVNS. Trimming removed 4 bases at V and 4 bases at J, with 4 bases between. The CDR3 contains 11 residues. The chain's CDR3 is CASSASTEAFF. The CDR3 DNA sequence: TGTGCCAGCAGTGCCTCCACTGAAGCTTTCTTT.

This clone was recorded a few times. The chain uses TRBV20-1 and TRBJ2-7, with a tentative D call TRBD2 (6 bases). CDR3 size: 11 residues. The V gene lost 6 bases and the J gene lost 9 bases, with 15 bases spanning the gap. Germline lookup yields CDR1 DFQATT and CDR2 SNEGSKA (reference sequence). CDR3 sequence reads: CSAPREGSQYF. The DNA for the CDR3 is TGCAGTGCCCCGCGGGAAGGATCGCAGTACTTC.

The rearrangement uses TRBV6-5 and TRBJ1-1; D is ambiguous. Germline V gene data show CDR1 as MNHEY and CDR2 as SVGAGI. Between the trimmed V and J ends, which lost 6 bases and 1 base, there was a span of 12 bases. There are 14 residues in the CDR3. The CDR3 sequence is CASSRRQENTEAFF. The CDR3 coding sequence is TGTGCCAGCAGCAGAAGACAAGAGAACACTGAAGCTTTCTTT.

The CDR3 protein is CASSLRGATYEQYF. Written as DNA, the CDR3 is TGTGCCAGCAGCTTACGAGGGGCGACCTACGAGCAGTACTTC. V usage is TRBV7-2 and J usage is TRBJ2-7; tentatively, D is TRBD1 or TRBD2 (5 bases each). Trimming shortened V by 2 bases and J by 2 bases, and 10 bases separated the two germline ends. The V gene's germline CDR1 is SGHTA and CDR2 FQGNSA. The CDR3 covers 14 residues.

This clone was seen more than once but under ten times. This chain connects TRBV7-3 to TRBJ2-7; D may match TRBD1 or TRBD2 (5 bases each). Germline V lookup: CDR1 SGHTA, CDR2 FQGTGA. Trimming removed 2 bases from V and 0 bases from J, with 11 bases in between. The CDR3 runs 15 residues. DNA for the CDR3: TGTGCCAGCAGCTTACAATCCGGGACCTCCTACGAGCAGTACTTC. Protein sequence: CASSLQSGTSYEQYF.

Remarks on this clone: A much larger clone differs from this one at a single base, so this may be a read error. The chain couples TRBV11-3 to TRBJ1-1; perhaps TRBD1 as D (5 bases). Trimming took 0 bases from V and 3 from J, leaving 8 bases between them. CDR1 and CDR2 from the germline V gene are SGHNT and YENEEA. This CDR3 contains 14 residues. CDR3 DNA: TGTGCCAGCAGCTTAGAGTGGGGGGACACTGAAGCTTTCTTT. Amino acids: CASSLEWGDTEAFF.

The genes are TRBV2 and TRBJ2-2; 7 bases agree with TRBD2. CDR3 size: 14 residues. The trim removed 7 bases at V and 0 bases at J, leaving 2 bases unmatched. Germline values: CDR1 SNHLY, CDR2 FYNNEI. CDR3 sequence reads: CASKGTTNTGELFF. Written as DNA, the CDR3 is TGTGCCAGCAAAGGGACTACGAACACCGGGGAGCTGTTTTTT.

Note on this clone: A far larger clone is just one base off, so this is likely a read error. The chain combines TRBV30 with TRBJ2-5; D gene unclear. Germline CDR1 and CDR2: GTSNPN and SVGIG (reference sequence). With 0 bases removed from V and 2 bases from J, the gap between germline ends came to 10 bases. The CDR3 runs to 14 residues. The CDR3 region is CAWSVPLNQETQYF. CDR3 DNA: TGTGCCTGGAGTGTACCCCTCAATCAAGAGACCCAGTACTTC. Variable domain in full (rest from reference TRBV30 and TRBJ2-5): SQTIHQWPATLVQPVGSPLSLECTVEGTSNPNLYWYRQAAGRGLQLLFYSVGIGQISSEVPQNLSASRPQDRQFILSSKKLLLSDSGFYLCAWSVPLNQETQYFGPGTRLLVL.

The chain combines TRBV7-7 with TRBJ2-2; D gene ambiguous. The germline gives CDR1 SSHAT, CDR2 FNYEAQ (reference sequence). Trimming removed 5 bases from V and 6 bases from J, with 10 bases in between. This CDR3 spans 13 amino acids. DNA for the CDR3: TGTGCCAGCAGCCGGCGAGGCTCCGGGGAGCTGTTTTTT. Protein sequence: CASSRRGSGELFF.

As regards this clone: This sample also contains other DNA sequences that code for the same CDR3. The rearrangement uses TRBV28 and TRBJ2-6, with a tentative D call TRBD1 (5 bases). This CDR3 has 15 residues. Looked up from germline, CDR1 is MDHEN and CDR2 is SYDVKM. V lost 2 bases, J lost 1 base, and 6 bases lay in between. The CDR3 bases are TGTGCCAGCAGTTTAACAGGTTCTGGGGCCAACGTCCTGACTTTC. It translates to CASSLTGSGANVLTF.

This clone came up a few times. J is TRBJ1-1 and V is TRBV7-3; D gene unclear. The germline CDR1 and CDR2 sequences are SGHTA and FQGTGA. Trimming took off 5 bases at V and 2 bases at J, with 9 bases between the two ends. The CDR3 contains 13 residues. CDR3 bases: TGTGCCAGCAGCCATGGGGTAAACACTGAAGCTTTCTTT. As protein: CASSHGVNTEAFF.

The table lists this clone with a few counts. In the same sample, other DNA sequences code for this CDR3. J is TRBJ2-3 and V is TRBV5-1; D might be TRBD2 (6 bases). V shed 4 bases and J shed 6 bases, with 12 bases lying between them. CDR1 and CDR2 from the germline V gene are SGHRS and YFSETQ. The CDR3 contains 13 residues. The CDR3 bases are TGCGCCAGCAGCCCGGGGACTCTCGATACGCAGTATTTT. Its protein is CASSPGTLDTQYF.

This clone was seen a few times. The chain uses TRBV5-1 and TRBJ1-1; D remains unclear. Germline CDR1 is SGHRS and CDR2 is YFSETQ. The CDR3 runs to 15 residues. Trimming took off 0 bases at V and 1 base at J, with 10 bases between the two ends. Here the CDR3 reads CASSLDYRENTEAFF. The CDR3 DNA reads as TGCGCCAGCAGCTTGGATTATCGGGAGAACACTGAAGCTTTCTTT.

The rearrangement joins TRBV5-1 to TRBJ2-3; D unresolved. This CDR3 contains 14 residues. V was pared by 4 bases and J by 0 bases, with 9 bases between. Germline V gives CDR1 SGHRS, CDR2 YFSETQ. The CDR3 here is CASSPDRSTDTQYF. For the CDR3, the DNA is TGCGCCAGCAGCCCGGACCGGAGCACAGATACGCAGTATTTT.